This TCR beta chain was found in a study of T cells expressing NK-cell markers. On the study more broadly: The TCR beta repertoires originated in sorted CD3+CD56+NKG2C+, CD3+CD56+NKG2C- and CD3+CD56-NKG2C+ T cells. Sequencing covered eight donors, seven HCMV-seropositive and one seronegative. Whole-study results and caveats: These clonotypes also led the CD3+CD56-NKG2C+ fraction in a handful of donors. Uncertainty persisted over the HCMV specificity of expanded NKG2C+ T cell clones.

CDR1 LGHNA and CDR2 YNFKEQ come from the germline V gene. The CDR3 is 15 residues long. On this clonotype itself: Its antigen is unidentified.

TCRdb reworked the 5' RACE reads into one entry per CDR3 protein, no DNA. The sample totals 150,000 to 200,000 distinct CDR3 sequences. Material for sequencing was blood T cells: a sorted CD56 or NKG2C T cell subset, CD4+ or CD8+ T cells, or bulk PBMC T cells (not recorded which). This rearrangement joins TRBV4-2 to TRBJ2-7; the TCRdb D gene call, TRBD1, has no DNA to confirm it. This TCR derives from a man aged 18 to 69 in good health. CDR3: CASSQARDISYEQYF.